Here is one TCR beta chain with its context. In the same sample, other DNA sequences code for this CDR3. This sample is part of a study of CD8+ T cells in alopecia areata. Following extraction, RNA underwent reverse transcription to cDNA, which served as the sequencing template. Profiling relied on immunoSEQ multiplex PCR, and the TCRdb table lists in-frame clones only, not all of them. The sample has around 190,000 clones, around 64% seen once. Sample treatment: oral pan-JAK inhibitor, 5-10 mg twice daily. Germline V gene sequence: CDR1 SQVTM, CDR2 ANQGSEA. The germline V and J ends were trimmed by 4 bases and 0 bases, with 7 bases remaining between them. The CDR3 is 14 amino acids.

The V gene is TRBV29-1, the J gene TRBJ2-6; D is unclear. The material sequenced was CD4+ T cells sorted from blood, taken around week 49, from a patient treated with tofacitinib. The TCR originated in a human donor with alopecia areata. The DNA of the CDR3 is TGCAGCGTTGGAGTTAGCTCTGGGGCCAACGTCCTGACTTTC. It codes for CSVGVSSGANVLTF.